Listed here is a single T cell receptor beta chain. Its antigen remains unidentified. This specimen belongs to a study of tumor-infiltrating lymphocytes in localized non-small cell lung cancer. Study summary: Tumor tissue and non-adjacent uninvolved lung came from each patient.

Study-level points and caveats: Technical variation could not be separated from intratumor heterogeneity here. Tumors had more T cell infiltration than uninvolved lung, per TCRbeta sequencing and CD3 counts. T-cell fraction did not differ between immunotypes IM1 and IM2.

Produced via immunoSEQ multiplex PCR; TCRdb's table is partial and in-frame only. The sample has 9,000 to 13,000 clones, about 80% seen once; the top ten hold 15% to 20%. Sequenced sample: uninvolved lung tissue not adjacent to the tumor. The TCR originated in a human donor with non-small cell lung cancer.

DNA for the CDR3: TGTGCCAGCAGCTTAACAGGGATGAACACTGAAGCTTTCTTT. It is translated as CASSLTGMNTEAFF. This rearrangement joins TRBV7-3 to TRBJ1-1, with D hard to call. The germline V gene has CDR1 SGHTA and CDR2 FQGTGA. Trimming pared 0 bases from V and 0 bases from J, leaving 5 bases between. CDR3 length: 14 amino acids.